The entry that follows covers one T cell receptor beta chain sequence. Its antigen is not identified. This sample stems from a study of cytotoxic CD8 clonotypes in ibrutinib-treated CLL. As for the study in general: Patients: 11 relapsed/refractory, more than 14 treatment-naive, approximately 18 IGHV unmutated. About 24 partial and 2 complete responses; at median 68 months, about 14 remitted, roughly 12 progressed.

The study, taken as a whole, reports: Clonality was elevated at ibrutinib response and had returned toward baseline at progression. Baseline levels of clonality went above those of age-matched healthy donors and moved with circulating CD8+ T-cell counts.

This CDR3 region has 17 residues. The table came from immunoSEQ multiplex PCR; TCRdb's copy has only in-frame clones and leaves some out. The repertoire holds 150,000 or so clones, with around 80% as singletons. This receptor was identified in a human donor with chronic lymphocytic leukemia. The sample in question was PBMCs, obtained after 36 months of ibrutinib treatment. The chain carries TRBV21-1 and TRBJ2-7; TRBD1, as called in the table, went unchecked against the DNA. TRBV21-1 counts as a pseudogene. Here the CDR3 reads CASSGRGPYFMIYEQYF. The CDR3 nucleotides are TGTGCCAGCAGCGGCAGGGGACCCTACTTTATGATTTACGAGCAGTACTTC.